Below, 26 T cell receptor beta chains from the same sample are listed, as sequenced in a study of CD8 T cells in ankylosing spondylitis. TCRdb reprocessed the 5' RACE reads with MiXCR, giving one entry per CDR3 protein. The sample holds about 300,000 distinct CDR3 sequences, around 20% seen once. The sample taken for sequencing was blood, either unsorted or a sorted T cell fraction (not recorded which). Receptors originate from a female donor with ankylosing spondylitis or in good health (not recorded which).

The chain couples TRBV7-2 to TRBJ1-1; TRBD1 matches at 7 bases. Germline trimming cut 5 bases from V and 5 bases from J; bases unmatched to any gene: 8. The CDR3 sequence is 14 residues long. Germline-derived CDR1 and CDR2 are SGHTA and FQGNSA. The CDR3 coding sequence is TGTGCCAGCAGCGCACAACCCAGGGGGACTGAAGCTTTCTTT. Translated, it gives CASSAQPRGTEAFF.

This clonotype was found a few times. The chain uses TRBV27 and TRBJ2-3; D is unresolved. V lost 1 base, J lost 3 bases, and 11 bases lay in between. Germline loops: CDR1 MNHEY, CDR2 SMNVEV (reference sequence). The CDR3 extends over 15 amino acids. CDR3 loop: CASSLLPDVTDTQYF. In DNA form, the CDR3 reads TGTGCCAGCAGTTTATTACCTGATGTTACAGATACGCAGTATTTT.

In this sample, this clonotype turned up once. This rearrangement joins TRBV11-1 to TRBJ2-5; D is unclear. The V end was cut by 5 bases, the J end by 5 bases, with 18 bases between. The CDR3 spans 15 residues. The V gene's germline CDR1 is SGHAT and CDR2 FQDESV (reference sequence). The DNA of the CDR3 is TGTGCCAGCAGCGATATCACACTGGTCCGGGAGACCCAGTACTTC. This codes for CASSDITLVRETQYF.

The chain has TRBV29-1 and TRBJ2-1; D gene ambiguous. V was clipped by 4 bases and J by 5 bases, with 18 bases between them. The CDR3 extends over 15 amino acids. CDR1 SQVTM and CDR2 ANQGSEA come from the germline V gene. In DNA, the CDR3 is TGCAGCGTTGGGTCGAGTGACTCTTCACACAATGAGCAGTTCTTC. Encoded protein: CSVGSSDSSHNEQFF.

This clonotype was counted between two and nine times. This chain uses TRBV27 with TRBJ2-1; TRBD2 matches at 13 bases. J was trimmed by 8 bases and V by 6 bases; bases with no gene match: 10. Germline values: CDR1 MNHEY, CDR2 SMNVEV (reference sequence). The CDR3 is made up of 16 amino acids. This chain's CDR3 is CASRRLGGLAGYEQFF. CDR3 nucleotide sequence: TGTGCCAGCAGACGGCTGGGGGGACTAGCGGGATATGAGCAGTTCTTC.

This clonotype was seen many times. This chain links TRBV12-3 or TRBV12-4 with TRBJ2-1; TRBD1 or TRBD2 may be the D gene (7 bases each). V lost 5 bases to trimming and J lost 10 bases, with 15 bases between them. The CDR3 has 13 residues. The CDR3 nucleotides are TGTGCCAGCAGTGCCCAGGGGGGGAGAGAGCAGTTCTTC. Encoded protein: CASSAQGGREQFF.

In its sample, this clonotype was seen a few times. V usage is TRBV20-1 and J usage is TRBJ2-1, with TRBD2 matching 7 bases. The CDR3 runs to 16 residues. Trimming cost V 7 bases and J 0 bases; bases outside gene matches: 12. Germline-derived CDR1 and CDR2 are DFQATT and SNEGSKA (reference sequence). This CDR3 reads CSVPRERGLSYNEQFF. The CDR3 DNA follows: TGCAGTGTCCCGCGGGAGCGGGGCCTCTCCTACAATGAGCAGTTCTTC.

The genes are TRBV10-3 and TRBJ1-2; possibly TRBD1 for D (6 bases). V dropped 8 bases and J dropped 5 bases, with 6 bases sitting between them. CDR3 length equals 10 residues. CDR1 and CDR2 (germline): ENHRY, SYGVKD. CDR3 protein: CAIGQYGYTF. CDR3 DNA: TGTGCCATCGGACAGTATGGCTACACCTTC.

In nucleotides, the CDR3 is TGTGCCAGCAGCTTGGGCCCCCATGAAAAACTGTTTTTT. Its protein product is CASSLGPHEKLFF. The J gene is TRBJ1-4, the V gene TRBV7-6; D remains ambiguous. This CDR3 comprises 13 residues. V lost 3 bases and J lost 6, with 8 bases in between. Germline assignment: CDR1 SGHVS and CDR2 FNYEAQ.

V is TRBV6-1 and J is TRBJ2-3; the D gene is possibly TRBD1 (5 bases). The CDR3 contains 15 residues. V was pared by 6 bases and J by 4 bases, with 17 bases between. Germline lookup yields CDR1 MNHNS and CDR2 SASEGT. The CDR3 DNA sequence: TGTGCCAGCAGGATAGGGGATCTCCCCTCAGATACGCAGTATTTT. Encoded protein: CASRIGDLPSDTQYF.

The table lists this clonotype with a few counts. This CDR3 reads CASSQEDRAGGYTF. The CDR3 nucleotides read TGCGCCAGCAGCCAGGAGGACAGGGCGGGAGGCTACACCTTC. The V gene is TRBV4-3, the J gene TRBJ1-2; 8 bases align to TRBD1. V shed 3 bases, J shed 8 bases, and the junction held 8 bases outside the gene matches. The CDR3 runs to 14 residues. The germline gives CDR1 LGHNA, CDR2 YSLEER.

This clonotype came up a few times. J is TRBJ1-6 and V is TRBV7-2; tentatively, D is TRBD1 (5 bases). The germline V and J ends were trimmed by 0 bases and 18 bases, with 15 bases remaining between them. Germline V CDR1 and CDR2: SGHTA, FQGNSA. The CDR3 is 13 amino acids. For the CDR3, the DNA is TGTGCCAGCAGCTTAGCGGGGACCGAGATTACCCACTTT. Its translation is CASSLAGTEITHF.

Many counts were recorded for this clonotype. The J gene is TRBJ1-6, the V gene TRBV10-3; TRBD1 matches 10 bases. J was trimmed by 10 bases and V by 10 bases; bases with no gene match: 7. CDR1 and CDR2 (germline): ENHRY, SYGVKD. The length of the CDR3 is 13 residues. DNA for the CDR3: TGTGCCACTAAGACAGGGGGCGAATCACCCCTCCACTTT. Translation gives CATKTGGESPLHF.

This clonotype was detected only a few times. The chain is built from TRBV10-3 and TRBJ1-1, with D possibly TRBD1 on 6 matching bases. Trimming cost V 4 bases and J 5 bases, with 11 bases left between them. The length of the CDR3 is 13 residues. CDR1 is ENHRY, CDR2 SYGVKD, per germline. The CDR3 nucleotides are TGTGCCATCAGTGGACAGGCTTTAACTGAAGCTTTCTTT. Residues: CAISGQALTEAFF.

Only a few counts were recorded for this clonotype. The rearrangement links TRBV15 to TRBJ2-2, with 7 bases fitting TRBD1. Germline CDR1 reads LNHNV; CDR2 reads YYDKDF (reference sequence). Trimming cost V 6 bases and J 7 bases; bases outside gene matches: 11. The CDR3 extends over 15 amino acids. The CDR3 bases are TGTGCCACCAGTCCTTCTCGTCGACAGGGCGGGGAGCTGTTTTTT. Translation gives CATSPSRRQGGELFF.

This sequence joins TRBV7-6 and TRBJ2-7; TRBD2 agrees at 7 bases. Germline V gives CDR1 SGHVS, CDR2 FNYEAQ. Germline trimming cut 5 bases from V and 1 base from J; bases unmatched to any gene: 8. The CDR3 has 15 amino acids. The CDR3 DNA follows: TGTGCCAGCAGCCCAAGAGCGGGAAGGTCCTACGAGCAGTACTTC. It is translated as CASSPRAGRSYEQYF.

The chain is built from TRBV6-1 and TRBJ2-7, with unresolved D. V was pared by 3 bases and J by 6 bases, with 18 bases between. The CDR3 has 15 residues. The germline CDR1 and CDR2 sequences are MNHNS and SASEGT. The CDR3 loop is CASSDVGLFVSEQYF. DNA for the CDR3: TGTGCCAGCAGTGATGTGGGCCTGTTCGTAAGCGAGCAGTACTTC.

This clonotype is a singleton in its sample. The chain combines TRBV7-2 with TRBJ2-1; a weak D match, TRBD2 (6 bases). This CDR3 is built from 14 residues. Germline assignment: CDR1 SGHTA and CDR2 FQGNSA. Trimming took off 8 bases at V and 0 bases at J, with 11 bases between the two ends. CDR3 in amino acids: CASHERVSYNEQFF. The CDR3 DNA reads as TGTGCCAGCCACGAGCGGGTCTCCTACAATGAGCAGTTCTTC. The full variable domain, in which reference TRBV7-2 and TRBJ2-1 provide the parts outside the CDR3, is GAGVSQSPSNKVTEKGKDVELRCDPISGHTALYWYRQSLGQGLEFLIYFQGNSAPDKSGLPSDRFSAERTGGSVSTLTIQRTQQEDSAVYLCASHERVSYNEQFFGPGTRLTVL.

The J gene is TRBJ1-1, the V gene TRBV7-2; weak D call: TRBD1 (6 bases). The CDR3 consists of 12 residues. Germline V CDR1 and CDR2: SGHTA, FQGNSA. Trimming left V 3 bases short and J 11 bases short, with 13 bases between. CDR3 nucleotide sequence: TGTGCCAGCAGCTTTAGACAGGCGGGGGCTTTCTTT. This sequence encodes CASSFRQAGAFF.

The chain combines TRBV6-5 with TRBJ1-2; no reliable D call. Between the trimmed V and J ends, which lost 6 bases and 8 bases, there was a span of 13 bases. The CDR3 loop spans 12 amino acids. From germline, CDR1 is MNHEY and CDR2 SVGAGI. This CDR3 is CASRDDLWGYTF. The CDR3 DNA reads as TGTGCCAGCAGAGATGATCTTTGGGGCTACACCTTC.

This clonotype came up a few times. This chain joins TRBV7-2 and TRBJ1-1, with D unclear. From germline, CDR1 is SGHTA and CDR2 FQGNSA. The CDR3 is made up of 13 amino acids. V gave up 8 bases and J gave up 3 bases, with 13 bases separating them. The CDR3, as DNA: TGTGCCAGCCGGAGGAGGGTGGACACTGAAGCTTTCTTT. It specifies CASRRRVDTEAFF.

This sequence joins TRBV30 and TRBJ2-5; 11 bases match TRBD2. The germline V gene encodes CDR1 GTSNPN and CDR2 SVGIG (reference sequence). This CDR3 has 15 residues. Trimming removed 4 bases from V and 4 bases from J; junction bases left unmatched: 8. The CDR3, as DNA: TGTGCCTGGAATCAGAAACTAGCGGGAGTAGAGACCCAGTACTTC. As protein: CAWNQKLAGVETQYF.

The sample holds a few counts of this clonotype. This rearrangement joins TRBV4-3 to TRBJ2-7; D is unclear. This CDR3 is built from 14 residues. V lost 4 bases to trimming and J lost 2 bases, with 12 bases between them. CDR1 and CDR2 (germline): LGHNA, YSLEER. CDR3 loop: CASSPRFVPYEQYF. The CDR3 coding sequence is TGCGCCAGCAGCCCTCGGTTTGTCCCCTACGAGCAGTACTTC.

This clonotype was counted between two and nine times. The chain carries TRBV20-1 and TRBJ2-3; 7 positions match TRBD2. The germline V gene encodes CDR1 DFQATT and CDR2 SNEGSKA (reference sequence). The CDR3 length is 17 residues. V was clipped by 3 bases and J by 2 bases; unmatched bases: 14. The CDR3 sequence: CSASRSGTSAITDTQYF. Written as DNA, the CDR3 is TGCAGTGCTAGCCGATCGGGAACTAGCGCCATCACAGATACGCAGTATTTT.

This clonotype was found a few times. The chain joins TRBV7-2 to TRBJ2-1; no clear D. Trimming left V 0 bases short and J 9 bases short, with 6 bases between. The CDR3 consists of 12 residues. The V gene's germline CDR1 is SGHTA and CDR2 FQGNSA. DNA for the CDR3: TGTGCCAGCAGCTTAGCCTTAGCTGAGCAGTTCTTC. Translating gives CASSLALAEQFF.

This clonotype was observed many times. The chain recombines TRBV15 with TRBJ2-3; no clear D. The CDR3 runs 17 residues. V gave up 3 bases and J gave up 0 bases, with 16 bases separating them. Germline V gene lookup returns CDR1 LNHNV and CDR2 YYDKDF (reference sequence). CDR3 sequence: CATSRELRASSTDTQYF. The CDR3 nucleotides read TGTGCCACCAGCAGGGAGCTTAGGGCGTCTAGCACAGATACGCAGTATTTT. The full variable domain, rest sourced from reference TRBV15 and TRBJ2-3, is DAMVIQNPRYQVTQFGKPVTLSCSQTLNHNVMYWYQQKSSQAPKLLFHYYDKDFNNEADTPDNFQSRRPNTSFCFLDIRSPGLGDTAMYLCATSRELRASSTDTQYFGPGTRLTVL.